These 23 T cell receptor beta chains came from one sample sequenced in a study of T cell repertoires in cytomegalovirus infection. These receptors are not linked to any known antigen. TCRdb reprocessed the reads with MiXCR, giving one entry per CDR3 protein. The sample holds hundreds of thousands of distinct CDR3 sequences; 30% to 35% are singletons and the top ten take about 20%. Sequences were derived from cultured PBMCs, sampled from culture after CMV antigen stimulation. These receptors originate from a human donor in good health (CMV status not recorded). Some clones in this sample may be carry-over from other donors' samples.

This clonotype was seen only a few times. The gene calls are TRBV7-2 and TRBJ1-1; D may be TRBD1 (5 bases). Trimming took off 1 base at V and 8 bases at J, with 11 bases between the two ends. CDR1 SGHTA and CDR2 FQGNSA come from the germline V gene. The CDR3 extends over 13 amino acids. The CDR3 sequence: CASSLVFGGEAFF. Here the CDR3 DNA reads TGTGCCAGCAGCTTAGTCTTTGGGGGGGAAGCTTTCTTT.

The V gene is TRBV7-6, the J gene TRBJ2-6; D is possibly TRBD1 (6 bases). The CDR3 sequence is 21 residues long. The germline V gene has CDR1 SGHVS and CDR2 FNYEAQ. Trimming stripped 5 bases from V and 0 bases from J, with 26 bases between. In DNA, the CDR3 is TGTGCCAGCAGCCCCCACCCCTCCCGGACAGTAAATAGCTCTGGGGCCAACGTCCTGACTTTC. Its protein product is CASSPHPSRTVNSSGANVLTF. The full variable domain, with the rest looked up from reference TRBV7-6 and TRBJ2-6, is GAGVSQSPRYKVTKRGQDVALRCDPISGHVSLYWYRQALGQGPEFLTYFNYEAQQDKSGLPNDRFSAERPEGSISTLTIQRTEQRDSAMYRCASSPHPSRTVNSSGANVLTFGAGSRLTVL.

The chain joins TRBV11-2 to TRBJ2-2, with D possibly matching TRBD1 (5 bases). The V gene's germline CDR1 is SGHAT and CDR2 FQNNGV. The CDR3 length is 19 residues. V lost 1 base and J lost 3, with 21 bases in between. CDR3 protein: CASSLGVRVDESDTGELFF. The CDR3 DNA reads TGTGCCAGCAGCTTAGGGGTCAGGGTAGACGAAAGTGACACCGGGGAGCTGTTTTTT.

The rearrangement uses TRBV5-1 and TRBJ1-4; D might be TRBD1 (5 bases). CDR3 length: 15 amino acids. Looked up from germline, CDR1 is SGHRS and CDR2 is YFSETQ. Trimming pared 5 bases from V and 5 bases from J, leaving 16 bases between. The CDR3 protein is CASRSRDGLNEKLFF. CDR3 DNA: TGCGCCAGCAGGTCCCGGGACGGACTAAATGAAAAACTGTTTTTT.

The chain is built from TRBV3-1 and TRBJ2-5, with no clear D. CDR1 and CDR2 from the germline V gene are LGHDT and YNNKEL (reference sequence). Deletions cut 1 base from V and 5 bases from J, with 14 bases between. CDR3 length: 15 amino acids. The CDR3 DNA reads TGTGCCAGCAGCCAAGTATTGGCGGACGAGGAGACCCAGTACTTC. Protein sequence: CASSQVLADEETQYF.

The chain employs TRBV19 and TRBJ1-5; no firm D call. This CDR3 comprises 18 residues. V lost 10 bases to trimming and J lost 0 bases, with 25 bases between them. Germline V CDR1 and CDR2: LNHDA, SQIVND (reference sequence). The CDR3 is CATRKGHHRGNSNQPQHF. The CDR3 nucleotides read TGTGCCACTAGAAAAGGGCACCATCGGGGAAATAGCAATCAGCCCCAGCATTTT.

This clonotype was counted only a few times. V gene TRBV20-1 combines with J gene TRBJ2-7, with TRBD2 matching 15 bases. The length of the CDR3 is 15 residues. From germline, CDR1 is DFQATT and CDR2 SNEGSKA (reference sequence). V gave up 1 base and J gave up 4 bases; unmatched junction bases: 2. The CDR3 reads CSARGGTSGRYEQYF. The CDR3 DNA is TGCAGTGCTAGAGGTGGGACTAGCGGGAGGTACGAGCAGTACTTC.

This chain connects TRBV5-8 to TRBJ1-2; D not certain. Per the germline V gene, CDR1 is SGHTS and CDR2 is YDEGEE. Trimming removed 0 bases from V and 0 bases from J, with 6 bases in between. This CDR3 region has 14 residues. DNA of the CDR3: TGTGCCAGCAGCTTGGGGGTTACTAACTATGGCTACACCTTC. This sequence encodes CASSLGVTNYGYTF.

This clonotype came up a few times. V gene TRBV12-3 or TRBV12-4 combines with J gene TRBJ2-2; 8 bases are a match to TRBD1. V trimming: 5 bases; J trimming: 6 bases; junction bases outside the gene matches: 5. The CDR3 runs 14 residues. CDR3 sequence: CASSKQGGAGELFF. The DNA of the CDR3 is TGTGCCAGCAGTAAACAGGGGGGCGCCGGGGAGCTGTTTTTT.

Ten or more counts support this clonotype. This chain connects TRBV7-2 to TRBJ2-1; D may be TRBD1 or TRBD2 (5 bases each). The V gene's germline CDR1 is SGHTA and CDR2 FQGNSA. Trimming took 2 bases from V and 9 from J, leaving 8 bases between them. This CDR3 has 12 residues. The CDR3 bases are TGTGCCAGCAGCTTATTTGGGGGTGAGCAGTTCTTC. This gives the protein CASSLFGGEQFF.

V gene TRBV5-6 combines with J gene TRBJ1-2; TRBD1 matches 7 bases. Germline loops: CDR1 SGHDT, CDR2 YYEEEE. J was trimmed by 1 base and V by 2 bases; bases with no gene match: 8. The CDR3 consists of 16 residues. CDR3 coding DNA: TGTGCCAGCAGCTTCGCCCGGGACAGACTTAACTATGGCTACACCTTC. It yields the protein CASSFARDRLNYGYTF.

This clonotype was counted at least ten times. J is TRBJ2-7 and V is TRBV7-2; D gene unclear. This CDR3 contains 13 residues. CDR1 and CDR2 from the germline V gene are SGHTA and FQGNSA. Trimming removed 3 bases from V and 2 bases from J, with 8 bases in between. The CDR3 coding sequence is TGTGCCAGCAGCTTCGGGTCCACCTACGAGCAGTACTTC. Protein sequence: CASSFGSTYEQYF.

This chain uses TRBV7-2 with TRBJ2-7, with TRBD2 identical over 9 bases. V lost 4 bases, J lost 5 bases, and 12 bases stayed unmatched. Germline CDR1 SGHTA, CDR2 FQGNSA. This CDR3 has 16 residues. In DNA, the CDR3 is TGTGCCAGCAGCTCCACCACAACTCTAGCGGGGCACGAGCAGTACTTC. It yields the protein CASSSTTTLAGHEQYF.

This clonotype was seen more than once but under ten times. The rearrangement uses TRBV7-2 and TRBJ2-7, with 11 bases fitting TRBD2. J gave up 0 bases and V 8 bases, and 3 bases lay outside the gene matches. Germline V gives CDR1 SGHTA, CDR2 FQGNSA. The CDR3 consists of 14 residues. The CDR3 spells CASCSGRGSYEQYF. The CDR3 bases are TGTGCCAGCTGTAGCGGGAGGGGCTCCTACGAGCAGTACTTC. Full variable domain (rest looked up from reference TRBV7-2 and TRBJ2-7): GAGVSQSPSNKVTEKGKDVELRCDPISGHTALYWYRQSLGQGLEFLIYFQGNSAPDKSGLPSDRFSAERTGGSVSTLTIQRTQQEDSAVYLCASCSGRGSYEQYFGPGTRLTVT.

The genes are TRBV7-9 and TRBJ2-1; no clear D gene. Per the germline V gene, CDR1 is SEHNR and CDR2 is FQNEAQ (reference sequence). The CDR3 is 14 amino acids. Trimming cost V 5 bases and J 2 bases, with 10 bases left between them. CDR3 residues: CASSPGPTYNEQFF. CDR3 DNA: TGTGCCAGCAGCCCGGGCCCAACCTACAATGAGCAGTTCTTC.

This clonotype was seen at least ten times. The gene calls are TRBV7-2 and TRBJ2-5; the match to TRBD2 covers 8 bases. The ends lost 0 bases at V and 1 base at J; junction bases unmatched: 4. Looked up from germline, CDR1 is SGHTA and CDR2 is FQGNSA. The CDR3 length is 16 residues. CDR3 bases: TGTGCCAGCAGCTTAGCCGAAGCGGGGGCCCAAGAGACCCAGTACTTC. It codes for CASSLAEAGAQETQYF.

The rearrangement links TRBV7-2 to TRBJ1-5; D call uncertain. The CDR3 length is 14 residues. The V gene's germline CDR1 is SGHTA and CDR2 FQGNSA. Trimming pared 1 base from V and 5 bases from J, leaving 9 bases between. The CDR3 spells CASSLESGDQPQHF. As DNA, the CDR3 is TGTGCCAGCAGCTTAGAAAGTGGGGATCAGCCCCAGCATTTT.

This clonotype was counted a few times. The chain is built from TRBV27 and TRBJ2-2; D remains ambiguous. Trimming removed 7 bases from V and 1 base from J, with 10 bases in between. This CDR3 spans 14 amino acids. Germline V CDR1 and CDR2: MNHEY, SMNVEV (reference sequence). CDR3 DNA: TGTGCCAGCACCCGTAGTCGGAACACCGGGGAGCTGTTTTTT. Amino acid sequence: CASTRSRNTGELFF.

This clonotype was found a few times. The chain has TRBV6-6 and TRBJ2-2, with a tentative D call TRBD1 (6 bases). The CDR3 length is 14 residues. Germline V gene lookup returns CDR1 MNHNY and CDR2 SVGAGI (reference sequence). Trimming pared 2 bases from V and 8 bases from J, leaving 12 bases between. The CDR3 region has the DNA TGTGCCAGCAGTTACGATCGACAGGCGGGGGAGCTGTTTTTT. It encodes CASSYDRQAGELFF.

Written as DNA, the CDR3 is TGTGCCACCCAAAGGGACACTAACTATGGCTACACCTTC. Translation gives CATQRDTNYGYTF. The rearrangement links TRBV6-2 or TRBV6-3 to TRBJ1-2; D is possibly TRBD1 (6 bases). V lost 10 bases and J lost 0, with 12 bases in between. The germline V gene has CDR1 MNHEY and CDR2 SVGEGT. The CDR3 runs to 13 residues.

The rearrangement uses TRBV7-6 and TRBJ2-1; 13 positions match TRBD2. V was pared by 5 bases and J by 0 bases, with 4 bases of the junction left unmatched. The CDR3 extends over 17 amino acids. The germline gives CDR1 SGHVS, CDR2 FNYEAQ. CDR3 bases: TGTGCCAGCAGCCAGACTAGCGGGGGGAGCTCCTACAATGAGCAGTTCTTC. Protein sequence: CASSQTSGGSSYNEQFF.

The rearrangement joins TRBV20-1 to TRBJ2-7; 13 bases agree with TRBD2. With V trimmed by 3 bases and J by 7 bases, 9 bases remained unmatched. The CDR3 totals 15 residues. Looked up from germline, CDR1 is DFQATT and CDR2 is SNEGSKA (reference sequence). The CDR3 DNA reads as TGCAGTGCTAGTACTAGCGGGAGGGGTACCCCTGAGCAGTACTTC. Translation: CSASTSGRGTPEQYF.

This chain links TRBV7-6 with TRBJ2-6, with D unresolved. CDR1 is SGHVS, CDR2 FNYEAQ, per germline. V lost 4 bases, J lost 2 bases, and 15 bases lay in between. The CDR3 has 17 amino acids. The CDR3 DNA reads TGTGCCAGCAGCTCCACAACGTTTCGAACTGGGGCCAACGTCCTGACTTTC. This sequence encodes CASSSTTFRTGANVLTF.